Listed here is a single TCR beta chain. Its antigen remains unknown. This sample was taken from a study of vaccination effects on CD4 cells after COVID-19. Study overall: The ViraFEST assay expanded antigen-specific CD4+ T cells with viral peptide pools before sequencing.

Cultured cells yielded isolated CD4+ T cells after 10 days. Previously uninfected by SARS-CoV-2, the vaccine recipients also showed negative nucleocapsid antibodies. The protocol was immunoSEQ multiplex PCR, while the TCRdb copy is restricted to in-frame clones and leaves out a portion. The sample has about 74,000 clones, roughly three quarters seen once. V lost 1 base and J lost 3, with 4 bases in between. The V gene's germline CDR1 is SGHDN and CDR2 FVKESK. The CDR3 length is 12 residues. Sequenced material: CD4+ T cells from PBMCs cultured without peptide, taken before COVID-19 vaccination. The chain is built from TRBV14 and TRBJ2-7; D ambiguous. The sequence derives from a human donor who received a COVID-19 vaccine. This CDR3 is CASSQARYEQYV. Written as DNA, the CDR3 is TGTGCCAGCAGCCAAGCCCGCTACGAGCAGTACGTC.